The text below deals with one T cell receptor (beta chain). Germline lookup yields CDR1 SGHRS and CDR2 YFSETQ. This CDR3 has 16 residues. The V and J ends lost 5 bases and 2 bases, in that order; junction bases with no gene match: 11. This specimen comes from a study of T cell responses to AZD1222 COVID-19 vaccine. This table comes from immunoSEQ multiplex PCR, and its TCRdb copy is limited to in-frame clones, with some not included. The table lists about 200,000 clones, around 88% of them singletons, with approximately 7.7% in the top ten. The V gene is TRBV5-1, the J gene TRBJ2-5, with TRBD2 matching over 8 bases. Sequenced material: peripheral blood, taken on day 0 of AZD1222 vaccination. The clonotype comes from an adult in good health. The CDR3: CASRWASGGRQETQYF. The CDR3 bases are TGCGCCAGCAGATGGGCCAGCGGGGGTCGACAAGAGACCCAGTACTTC.